The rows below give T cell receptor beta chains drawn from one sample of a study of OX40 agonist ivuxolimab in advanced cancers. The protocol was immunoSEQ multiplex PCR, while the TCRdb copy is restricted to in-frame clones and leaves out a portion. The sample comprises tens of thousands of clones, roughly nine tenths of which are singletons, and under 10% rests with the top ten. The sequencing here drew on CD4+ or CD8+ T cells sorted from blood, taken in a trial of the OX40 agonist ivuxolimab. These receptors all come from an adult with an advanced solid tumor such as melanoma, head and neck, liver or kidney cancer. Each CDR3 is given with its conserved first and last residue. D genes are given only for firm matches. The size of a clone is reported for some rows only, either as once, few or many, or as a class for expanded clones.

j_call d_call v_call clone_size cdr3_aa cdr3_nt
TRBJ1-6 TRBD1 TRBV15 - CATSRDPAQGWGNSPLHF TGTGCCACCAGCAGAGATCCGGCACAGGGGTGGGGTAATTCACCCCTCCACTTT
TRBJ1-6 - TRBV4-3 - CASSQAERGVGSPLHF TGCGCCAGCAGCCAAGCTGAAAGGGGTGTGGGTTCGCCCCTCCACTTT
TRBJ2-7 - TRBV19 few CASRTDRDEQYF TGTGCCAGTAGGACAGACAGAGACGAGCAGTACTTC
TRBJ1-1 - TRBV6-4 - CASSEAQNTEAFF TGTGCCAGCAGTGAAGCCCAGAACACTGAAGCTTTCTTT
TRBJ2-2 TRBD2 TRBV6-1 once CASSAFSGALTGELFF TGTGCCAGCAGTGCGTTTAGCGGGGCCCTCACCGGGGAGCTGTTTTTT
TRBJ2-1 - TRBV4-3 - CASSQDGLDSYNEQFF TGCGCCAGCAGCCAAGATGGCCTGGACTCCTACAATGAGCAGTTCTTC
TRBJ2-7 - TRBV5-8 - CASSFDSYEQYF TGTGCCAGCAGCTTCGACAGCTACGAGCAGTACTTC
TRBJ2-5 - TRBV7-9 few CASSIRDNQETQYF TGTGCCAGCAGCATCCGGGACAACCAAGAGACCCAGTACTTC
TRBJ2-1 - TRBV4-3 - CASSQETGSYNEQFF TGCGCCAGCAGCCAAGAAACAGGGTCATACAATGAGCAGTTCTTC
TRBJ2-7 - TRBV19 - CASSMDRSSYEQYF TGTGCCAGTAGTATGGACCGGAGCTCCTACGAGCAGTACTTC
TRBJ1-6 - TRBV4-1 once CASSPRGSERDNSPLHF TGCGCCAGCAGCCCGAGGGGCTCCGAGAGGGATAATTCACCCCTCCACTTT
TRBJ1-1 TRBD1 TRBV7-9 - CASSSGTANTEAFF TGTGCCAGCAGCTCAGGGACAGCGAACACTGAAGCTTTCTTT
TRBJ2-1 - TRBV30 once CAWSARQWSSYNEQFF TGTGCCTGGAGTGCCCGACAGTGGAGCTCCTACAATGAGCAGTTCTTC
TRBJ1-5 TRBD1 TRBV7-2 - CASSLPIEGQGYQPQHF TGTGCCAGCAGCTTACCAATAGAGGGACAGGGTTATCAGCCCCAGCATTTT
TRBJ2-3 - TRBV19 - CASSIVGASTDTQYF TGTGCCAGTAGTATAGTAGGGGCTAGCACAGATACGCAGTATTTT
TRBJ1-2 TRBD1 TRBV13 - CASSMFSGQGFSNYGYTF TGTGCCAGCAGCATGTTTTCGGGACAGGGCTTCTCTAACTATGGCTACACCTTC
TRBJ2-1 - TRBV18 - CASSPPAGVYSNEQFF TGTGCCAGCTCACCACCGGCAGGGGTCTACAGCAATGAGCAGTTCTTC
TRBJ1-2 TRBD1 TRBV29-1 - CSALDSDRGNGYTF TGCAGCGCCTTGGATTCAGACAGGGGTAATGGCTACACCTTC
TRBJ1-4 - TRBV7-9 - CASSPTWATNEKLFF TGTGCCAGCAGCCCAACGTGGGCAACTAATGAAAAACTGTTTTTT
TRBJ2-1 - TRBV7-8 - CASSLGVTRDYNEQFF TGTGCCAGCAGCTTAGGGGTGACTAGAGACTACAATGAGCAGTTCTTC
TRBJ2-1 TRBD2 TRBV13 - CASRFPSGGVPNEQFF TGTGCCAGCAGATTCCCTAGCGGGGGGGTCCCCAATGAGCAGTTCTTC
TRBJ2-1 TRBD2 TRBV4-3 - CASSQGPFGGGDMDEQFF TGCGCCAGCAGCCAAGGGCCTTTTGGCGGGGGGGATATGGATGAGCAGTTCTTC
TRBJ2-5 TRBD2 TRBV10-3 - CAISGRTGLEETQYF TGTGCCATCAGTGGGAGAACGGGACTAGAAGAGACCCAGTACTTC
TRBJ2-1 TRBD1 TRBV29-1 - CSVEAEVRDRPYNEQFF TGCAGCGTTGAAGCTGAAGTCCGGGACAGGCCGTACAATGAGCAGTTCTTC
TRBJ1-1 - TRBV9 - CASSVEGIHTDTEAFF TGTGCCAGCAGCGTAGAAGGTATACATACGGACACTGAAGCTTTCTTT
TRBJ1-4 TRBD1 TRBV28 - CASSSTHTGVDEKLFF TGTGCCAGCAGCTCCACCCATACAGGGGTAGATGAAAAACTGTTTTTT
TRBJ2-7 - TRBV6-5 - CASSYFGSSYEQYF TGTGCCAGCAGTTACTTCGGTAGCTCCTACGAGCAGTACTTC
TRBJ1-1 TRBD1 TRBV4-1 - CASSHRGQGAEAFF TGCGCCAGCAGCCATCGTGGACAGGGGGCTGAAGCTTTCTTT
TRBJ2-1 - TRBV4-1 - CASSLPTSSEQFF TGCGCCAGCAGCCTACCTACTAGCAGTGAGCAGTTCTTC
TRBJ2-7 TRBD1 TRBV27 - CASSLGQGANEQYF TGTGCCAGCAGCTTGGGACAGGGGGCCAACGAGCAGTACTTC
TRBJ2-1 - TRBV4-1 - CASSQVRESSYNEQFF TGCGCCAGCAGCCAAGTCCGTGAGAGCTCCTACAATGAGCAGTTCTTC
TRBJ2-5 TRBD1 TRBV13 - CASSPGQAIQETQYF TGTGCCAGCAGCCCGGGACAGGCAATTCAAGAGACCCAGTACTTC
TRBJ1-1 - TRBV6-1 - CASSERVTEAFF TGTGCCAGCAGTGAAAGGGTCACTGAAGCTTTCTTT
TRBJ2-1 TRBD1 TRBV7-9 - CASSLGTGGYDEQFF TGTGCCAGCAGCTTAGGGACAGGGGGTTACGATGAGCAGTTCTTC
TRBJ2-1 TRBD2 TRBV7-9 - CASSPRGPAGVRDEQFF TGTGCCAGCAGCCCCCGCGGTCCCGCGGGGGTAAGGGATGAGCAGTTCTTC
TRBJ1-2 TRBD1 TRBV5-6 - CASSVGTGRLSPYTF TGTGCCAGCAGCGTAGGGACAGGGAGACTATCGCCCTACACCTTC
TRBJ2-2 TRBD1 TRBV5-5 - CASSPEGAPVGELFF TGTGCCAGCAGCCCCGAGGGGGCACCAGTCGGGGAGCTGTTTTTT
TRBJ2-7 - TRBV4-2 - CASSQDRGIVYEQYF TGTGCCAGCAGCCAAGACCGGGGGATAGTCTACGAGCAGTACTTC
TRBJ2-5 - TRBV11-2 - CASSLGQETQYF TGTGCCAGCAGCTTAGGTCAAGAGACCCAGTACTTC
TRBJ2-7 - TRBV30 - CAWREVRSSYEQYF TGTGCCTGGAGGGAAGTCAGGAGCTCCTACGAGCAGTACTTC
TRBJ1-2 - TRBV7-6 - CASSLAGKGYTF TGTGCCAGCAGCTTAGCAGGGAAAGGCTACACCTTC
TRBJ2-1 - TRBV11-1 - CASSLELGTSSYNEQFF TGTGCCAGCAGCTTAGAATTGGGAACGAGCTCCTACAATGAGCAGTTCTTC
TRBJ2-1 TRBD2 TRBV9 - CASSPRSGGLSSYNEQFF TGTGCCAGCAGCCCCCGGAGCGGGGGCCTTAGCTCCTACAATGAGCAGTTCTTC
TRBJ2-5 TRBD1 TRBV7-3 - CASSATGFPQETQYF TGTGCCAGCAGCGCGACAGGGTTCCCCCAAGAGACCCAGTACTTC
TRBJ1-6 - TRBV6-6 - CASSYLEAYNSPLHF TGTGCCAGCAGTTACTTGGAAGCATATAATTCACCCCTCCACTTT
TRBJ2-7 TRBD1 TRBV6-6 - CASSYPGTEVNEQYF TGTGCCAGCAGTTACCCCGGGACAGAAGTCAACGAGCAGTACTTC